The rows below give T cell receptor beta chains drawn from one sample of a study of blood T cells in healthy people across ages. Each CDR3 protein gets one entry after TCRdb re-called the 5' RACE reads with MiXCR. The sample includes 600,000 or so distinct CDR3 sequences, 40% to 50% of them seen just once. Sequencing was performed on blood. These receptors were taken from a man aged 80 or over in good health. The CDR3 runs from the conserved cysteine through the conserved F or W. Each record gives: J gene, V gene, D gene, clone size, CDR3 protein, CDR3 DNA. A D gene is named only where the DNA matches it firmly. A clone size is listed for some rows: how often the clone was seen (once, few, many), or a class if it is expanded.

>TRBJ1-1|TRBV7-8|NA|NA
CASSLGGEITEAFF
TGTGCCAGCAGCTTAGGCGGGGAGATCACTGAAGCTTTCTTT
>TRBJ2-1|TRBV20-1|NA|many
CSATDRGNEQFF
TGCAGTGCGACTGATAGGGGCAATGAGCAGTTCTTC
>TRBJ2-7|TRBV6-2/TRBV6-3|NA|NA
CASSYDPGTDLYEQYF
TGTGCCAGCAGTTACGACCCCGGGACGGACCTCTACGAGCAGTACTTC
>TRBJ1-2|TRBV12-3/TRBV12-4|NA|NA
CASRRGTSQYGYTF
TGTGCCAGCAGACGAGGGACATCTCAGTATGGCTACACCTTC
>TRBJ1-2|TRBV20-1|NA|NA
CSAVAVANYGYTF
TGCAGTGCAGTGGCCGTTGCTAACTATGGCTACACCTTC
>TRBJ2-3|TRBV7-3|NA|NA
CASSLRQDRSTDTQYF
TGTGCCAGCAGCTTACGGCAGGACCGTAGCACAGATACGCAGTATTTT
>TRBJ1-5|TRBV2|NA|few
CASTIASHSNQPQHF
TGTGCCAGCACCATCGCCTCCCATAGCAATCAGCCCCAGCATTTT
>TRBJ2-1|TRBV20-1|NA|NA
CSARVRGASSYNEQFF
TGCAGTGCTAGAGTTAGGGGGGCGAGCTCCTACAATGAGCAGTTCTTC
>TRBJ2-3|TRBV6-6|NA|NA
CASSHRSGFSTDTQYF
TGTGCCAGCAGTCACCGGAGCGGGTTTAGCACAGATACGCAGTATTTT
>TRBJ1-1|TRBV9|NA|NA
CASSVGIMGEAEAFF
TGTGCCAGCAGCGTAGGGATTATGGGAGAGGCTGAAGCTTTCTTT
>TRBJ1-1|TRBV6-1|NA|many
CASSALRQTEAFF
TGTGCCAGCAGTGCCCTGCGACAGACTGAAGCTTTCTTT
>TRBJ2-1|TRBV10-3|TRBD1|few
CAISVNSGTAGNEQFF
TGTGCCATCAGTGTGAATTCCGGGACAGCAGGTAATGAGCAGTTCTTC
>TRBJ1-1|TRBV6-2/TRBV6-3|NA|NA
CASRMDTEAFF
TGTGCCAGCAGGATGGACACTGAAGCTTTCTTT
>TRBJ2-7|TRBV14|NA|NA
CASSQTGSYEQYF
TGTGCCAGCAGCCAAACCGGGAGCTACGAGCAGTACTTC
>TRBJ2-7|TRBV20-1|TRBD2|NA
CSARDARLTSGGAWSYEQYF
TGCAGTGCTAGAGATGCCCGGCTGACTAGCGGGGGGGCCTGGTCCTACGAGCAGTACTTC
>TRBJ1-1|TRBV2|NA|NA
CASSGGARKTEAFF
TGTGCCAGCAGTGGGGGGGCTAGGAAGACTGAAGCTTTCTTT
>TRBJ2-7|TRBV20-1|NA|few
CSARPPGMDEQYF
TGCAGTGCTAGACCGCCCGGGATGGACGAGCAGTACTTC
>TRBJ2-2|TRBV10-3|TRBD1|NA
CAISETQGQGGGELFF
TGTGCCATCAGTGAGACGCAGGGACAGGGCGGCGGGGAGCTGTTTTTT
>TRBJ1-5|TRBV27|NA|NA
CASSLSVLGDNQPQHF
TGTGCCAGCAGTTTATCGGTTTTGGGTGACAATCAGCCCCAGCATTTT
>TRBJ1-1|TRBV5-1|NA|few
CASSWSQGGHTEAFF
TGCGCCAGCAGCTGGTCCCAGGGTGGACACACTGAAGCTTTCTTT
>TRBJ2-7|TRBV29-1|TRBD1|NA
CSATDRATYEQYF
TGCAGCGCCACGGACAGGGCCACCTACGAGCAGTACTTC
>TRBJ2-5|TRBV29-1|NA|NA
CSVRGVAETQYF
TGCAGCGTCCGAGGGGTTGCGGAGACCCAGTACTTC
>TRBJ2-5|TRBV28|NA|few
CASSPESKGETQYF
TGTGCCAGCAGCCCGGAGAGCAAGGGAGAGACCCAGTACTTC
>TRBJ1-6|TRBV10-3|TRBD1|NA
CAIRTGQGGNSPLHF
TGTGCCATCAGGACTGGACAGGGGGGAAATTCACCCCTCCACTTT
>TRBJ2-5|TRBV5-6|TRBD1|NA
CASNIRTGGQETQYF
TGTGCCAGCAACATTAGGACAGGGGGTCAAGAGACCCAGTACTTC
>TRBJ2-7|TRBV6-2/TRBV6-3|TRBD2|NA
CASSWATSGAYEQYF
TGTGCCAGCAGTTGGGCGACTAGCGGGGCCTACGAGCAGTACTTC
>TRBJ1-1|TRBV7-2|NA|NA
CASRSNGLSEAFF
TGTGCCAGCAGGTCCAACGGGCTTTCTGAAGCTTTCTTT
>TRBJ1-2|TRBV10-3|NA|once
CAISRTGPYDYTF
TGTGCCATCAGCCGAACAGGGCCCTATGACTACACCTTC
>TRBJ2-1|TRBV18|TRBD2|few
CASSPTSGTDRSSYNEQFF
TGTGCCAGCTCACCGACTAGCGGGACTGATCGGAGCTCCTACAATGAGCAGTTCTTC
>TRBJ2-1|TRBV20-1|NA|few
CSARWGRYNEQFF
TGCAGTGCTAGGTGGGGCAGATACAATGAGCAGTTCTTC
>TRBJ2-1|TRBV10-3|TRBD1|many
CAISPQGGRDEQFF
TGTGCCATCAGCCCTCAAGGGGGCCGGGATGAGCAGTTCTTC
>TRBJ2-7|TRBV7-9|NA|many
CASSRSSYEQYF
TGTGCCAGCTCGAGGAGCTCCTACGAGCAGTACTTC
>TRBJ2-5|TRBV7-2|NA|many
CASSFGRQETQYF
TGTGCCAGCAGCTTTGGCAGACAAGAGACCCAGTACTTC
>TRBJ2-7|TRBV6-6|NA|few
CASTSSGTGSYEQYF
TGTGCCAGCACCTCTAGCGGGACAGGGTCCTACGAGCAGTACTTC
>TRBJ2-3|TRBV6-5|NA|many
CASSQADTQYF
TGTGCCAGCAGCCAGGCAGATACGCAGTATTTT
>TRBJ2-1|TRBV7-8|TRBD2|NA
CASTGRGLAGGNEQFF
TGTGCCAGCACTGGTCGTGGACTAGCGGGAGGCAATGAGCAGTTCTTC
>TRBJ1-5|TRBV9|NA|NA
CASSVGGVLDQPQHF
TGTGCCAGCAGCGTAGGGGGGGTTTTGGATCAGCCCCAGCATTTT
>TRBJ2-1|TRBV10-3|TRBD2|NA
CAIRTGGYNEQFF
TGTGCCATCAGGACGGGGGGGTACAATGAGCAGTTCTTC
>TRBJ2-1|TRBV4-3|TRBD1|NA
CASSPGTGGWYEQFF
TGCGCCAGCAGCCCCGGGACAGGGGGCTGGTATGAGCAGTTCTTC
>TRBJ1-2|TRBV29-1|NA|NA
CSVTKGGDYGYTF
TGCAGCGTCACCAAAGGGGGTGACTATGGCTACACCTTC
>TRBJ2-1|TRBV20-1|TRBD1|NA
CSARDSTGQSSYNEQFF
TGCAGTGCTAGAGATAGTACGGGACAGAGCTCCTACAATGAGCAGTTCTTC
>TRBJ2-1|TRBV20-1|TRBD2|NA
CSVRLAVYNEQFF
TGCAGCGTGAGACTAGCGGTTTACAATGAGCAGTTCTTC
>TRBJ2-3|TRBV7-2|NA|NA
CASMVGGATDTQYF
TGTGCCAGCATGGTGGGCGGGGCCACAGATACGCAGTATTTT
>TRBJ2-7|TRBV2|NA|NA
CASKLRGSSYEQYF
TGTGCCAGTAAGCTCCGGGGGAGCTCCTACGAGCAGTACTTC
>TRBJ2-1|TRBV6-5|TRBD2|NA
CASRLAGGFNEQFF
TGTGCCAGCAGACTAGCGGGAGGATTCAATGAGCAGTTCTTC
>TRBJ1-2|TRBV2|NA|NA
CASTGESYGYTF
TGTGCCAGCACAGGGGAGAGCTATGGCTACACCTTC
>TRBJ2-5|TRBV20-1|NA|few
CSAPPGASRSLETQYF
TGCAGTGCTCCACCCGGGGCTAGCAGGTCTCTGGAGACCCAGTACTTC
>TRBJ2-7|TRBV5-1|TRBD1|NA
CASRQAPGQSLYEQYF
TGCGCCAGCAGGCAGGCTCCGGGACAGTCATTGTACGAGCAGTACTTC
>TRBJ2-3|TRBV20-1|TRBD2|few
CSARTSGATDTQYF
TGCAGTGCTCGGACTAGCGGGGCCACAGATACGCAGTATTTT
>TRBJ2-7|TRBV7-2|TRBD2|many
CASSLGLAGAYEQYF
TGTGCCAGCAGCTTAGGGCTAGCGGGAGCCTACGAGCAGTACTTC
>TRBJ2-2|TRBV6-6|TRBD1|NA
CASSYYRQGQTGELFF
TGTGCCAGCAGTTACTATCGACAGGGGCAAACCGGGGAGCTGTTTTTT
>TRBJ2-5|TRBV20-1|TRBD2|NA
CSARARASGRFVTQYF
TGCAGTGCTAGAGCTCGGGCTAGCGGGAGGTTTGTGACCCAGTACTTC
>TRBJ2-3|TRBV6-1|NA|NA
CASIPPPKGITDTQYF
TGTGCCAGCATTCCGCCCCCGAAGGGGATAACAGATACGCAGTATTTT
>TRBJ2-1|TRBV29-1|TRBD1|NA
CSAQGTASYNEQFF
TGCAGCGCGCAGGGGACAGCTTCCTACAATGAGCAGTTCTTC
>TRBJ1-5|TRBV20-1|TRBD1|NA
CSANRQGGNQPQHF
TGCAGTGCTAACCGACAGGGCGGCAATCAGCCCCAGCATTTT
>TRBJ1-2|TRBV6-6|TRBD1|few
CASSPFRQGRIHYGCTF
TGTGCCAGCAGCCCCTTCCGACAGGGGAGGATTCACTATGGCTGCACCTTC
>TRBJ2-3|TRBV12-3/TRBV12-4|TRBD2|few
CASREAGVRTDTQYF
TGTGCCAGCAGGGAAGCGGGAGTGCGCACAGATACGCAGTATTTT